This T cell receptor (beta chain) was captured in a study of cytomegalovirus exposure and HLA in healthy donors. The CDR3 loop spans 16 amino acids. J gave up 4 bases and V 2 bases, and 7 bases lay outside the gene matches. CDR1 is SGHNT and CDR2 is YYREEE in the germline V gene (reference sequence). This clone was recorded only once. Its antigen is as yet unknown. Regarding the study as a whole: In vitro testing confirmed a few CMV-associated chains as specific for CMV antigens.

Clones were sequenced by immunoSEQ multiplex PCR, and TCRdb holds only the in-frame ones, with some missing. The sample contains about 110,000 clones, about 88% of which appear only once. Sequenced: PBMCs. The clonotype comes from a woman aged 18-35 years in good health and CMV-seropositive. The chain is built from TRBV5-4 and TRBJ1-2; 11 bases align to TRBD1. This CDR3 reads CASSLGQGAIFYGYTF. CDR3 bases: TGTGCCAGCAGCTTAGGACAGGGGGCGATTTTCTATGGCTACACCTTC.